This TCR beta chain was found in a study of CD8 T cells in Susac syndrome. The RNA, roughly 0.5 to 1 ug, was put through reverse transcription using random hexamers. MiXCR was run by TCRdb on the immunoSEQ multiplex PCR reads, yielding one entry per CDR3 protein. The sample shows more than 95,000 distinct CDR3 sequences, just under 95% of them seen only once. The CDR3 has 16 amino acids. CDR1 and CDR2 (germline): LNHNV, YYDKDF (reference sequence). Trimming took 1 base from V and 4 from J; bases not matched to a gene: 7. The TCR comes from a human donor in good health. The rearrangement uses TRBV15 and TRBJ2-1; 7 positions agree with TRBD2. Sequencing was carried out using CD4+ T cells from PBMCs. The DNA for the CDR3 is TGTGCCACCAGCAGAGCTCGGTCTAGCGGATACAATGAGCAGTTCTTC. Translated, it gives CATSRARSSGYNEQFF.